The next 30 T cell receptor beta chains were all read from a single sample in a study of blood T cell repertoires in COVID-19. The repertoire was sequenced with immunoSEQ multiplex PCR; TCRdb's copy has only in-frame clones and lacks some. Among about 120,000 clones, approximately 80% were seen once, and the ten largest hold about 6.8%. Material for sequencing was peripheral blood. The receptor source for this set is a man in his sixties or seventies with acute or convalescent COVID-19.

The chain links TRBV19 to TRBJ2-2; 8 bases are a match to TRBD1. The germline gives CDR1 LNHDA, CDR2 SQIVND (reference sequence). This CDR3 is 17 amino acids long. The trim removed 6 bases at V and 6 bases at J, leaving 15 bases unmatched. The CDR3 DNA sequence: TGTGCCAGTAGAACGACAGGGGCTGCAGTTGTAGCCGGGGAGCTGTTTTTT. It is translated as CASRTTGAAVVAGELFF.

The chain uses TRBV30 and TRBJ1-5; TRBD1 agrees at 7 bases. The germline V gene encodes CDR1 GTSNPN and CDR2 SVGIG (reference sequence). The CDR3 is 17 residues long. After removal of 0 bases from V and 6 bases from J, the junction contained 14 bases not matched to a gene. CDR3 coding DNA: TGTGCCTGGAGTGTCCGACAGACAGGGAGTTTTTTTCAGCCCCAGCATTTT. It encodes CAWSVRQTGSFFQPQHF.

The genes are TRBV28 and TRBJ2-7; 11 bases map to TRBD1. V shed 4 bases, J shed 3 bases, and the junction held 5 bases outside the gene matches. Germline-derived CDR1 and CDR2 are MDHEN and SYDVKM. The CDR3 is 15 amino acids. Here the CDR3 DNA reads TGTGCCAGCAGTTACCCCGGGACAGGGGGCTACGAGCAGTACTTC. Protein: CASSYPGTGGYEQYF.

CDR3 nucleotides: TGTGCCAGCAGCTTGGTAGCTAGCGGGGCGTCTAGCACAGATACGCAGTATTTT. Its translation: CASSLVASGASSTDTQYF. The V and J genes are TRBV5-5 and TRBJ2-3; 9 bases match TRBD2. Trimming cost V 0 bases and J 0 bases; bases outside gene matches: 8. CDR1 SGHKS and CDR2 YYEKEE come from the germline V gene (reference sequence). CDR3 length equals 18 residues.

This chain connects TRBV19 to TRBJ2-3, with D unclear. Germline V lookup: CDR1 LNHDA, CDR2 SQIVND (reference sequence). The CDR3 runs 15 residues. V lost 3 bases to trimming and J lost 2 bases, with 12 bases between them. This CDR3 is CASSMDLVPTDTQYF. Written as DNA, the CDR3 is TGTGCCAGTAGTATGGATCTAGTGCCCACAGATACGCAGTATTTT.

V gene TRBV7-9 combines with J gene TRBJ2-7; 7 bases fit TRBD1. With 1 base clipped from V and 4 bases from J, the junction kept 7 bases outside the gene matches. The CDR3 length is 15 residues. Germline-derived CDR1 and CDR2 are SEHNR and FQNEAQ (reference sequence). CDR3 bases: TGTGCCAGCAGCTTAGACGGGACAGCAGAATACGAGCAGTACTTC. Residues: CASSLDGTAEYEQYF.

This clone occurred once. V gene TRBV12-3 or TRBV12-4 combines with J gene TRBJ1-2; the D is unclear. This CDR3 is 13 amino acids long. Trimming stripped 3 bases from V and 0 bases from J, with 5 bases between. Written as DNA, the CDR3 is TGTGCCAGCAGTTTCGGGACTAACTATGGCTACACCTTC. Its translation is CASSFGTNYGYTF.

V gene TRBV5-6 combines with J gene TRBJ2-2, with a weak D call TRBD2 (6 bases). The germline CDR1 and CDR2 sequences are SGHDT and YYEEEE. Deletions cut 3 bases from V and 8 bases from J, with 17 bases between. The CDR3 extends over 15 amino acids. CDR3 in amino acids: CASSSSGTGEGELFF. The CDR3 region has the DNA TGTGCCAGCAGCTCCTCCGGGACTGGGGAGGGGGAGCTGTTTTTT.

The rearrangement uses TRBV5-4 and TRBJ2-5; the D is unclear. V was pared by 2 bases and J by 4 bases, with 9 bases between. In germline, CDR1 is SGHNT, CDR2 YYREEE (reference sequence). This CDR3 has 13 residues. The CDR3 sequence: CASSFEERETQYF. CDR3 bases: TGTGCCAGCAGCTTCGAGGAAAGAGAGACCCAGTACTTC. Combining the CDR3 with reference TRBV5-4 and TRBJ2-5 gives the whole variable domain ETGVTQSPTHLIKTRGQQVTLRCSSQSGHNTVSWYQQALGQGPQFIFQYYREEENGRGNFPPRFSGLQFPNYSSELNVNALELDDSALYLCASSFEERETQYFGPGTRLLVL.

This chain uses TRBV28 with TRBJ1-5, with a weak D call TRBD1 (6 bases). Germline CDR1 and CDR2: MDHEN and SYDVKM. The CDR3 spans 16 residues. Trimming left V 4 bases short and J 5 bases short, with 18 bases between. The CDR3: CASSYGRGQSYQPQHF. In DNA form, the CDR3 reads TGTGCCAGCAGTTACGGACGGGGACAAAGCTATCAGCCCCAGCATTTT.

V is TRBV28 and J is TRBJ1-2; 8 bases map to TRBD1. This CDR3 comprises 13 residues. V trimming: 3 bases; J trimming: 7 bases; junction bases outside the gene matches: 4. CDR1 and CDR2 from the germline V gene are MDHEN and SYDVKM. The CDR3 loop is CASSFGDRPGYTF. CDR3 DNA sequence: TGTGCCAGCAGTTTCGGGGACAGGCCTGGCTACACCTTC.

Note on this clone: At one end, the junction sequence differs from germline, possibly due to a read error. CDR3 in amino acids: CASSLAGLGYEQYF. The CDR3 nucleotides read TGTGCCAGCAGCCTAGCTGGACTAGGGTACGAGCAGTACTTC. V usage is TRBV7-9 and J usage is TRBJ2-7, with 7 bases fitting TRBD2. Germline CDR1 is SEHNR and CDR2 is FQNEAQ (reference sequence). The CDR3 totals 14 residues.

The chain joins TRBV14 to TRBJ1-1, with a tentative D call TRBD1 (5 bases). The CDR3 has 14 amino acids. Germline V gene sequence: CDR1 SGHDN, CDR2 FVKESK. V was pared by 2 bases and J by 5 bases, with 12 bases between. The CDR3 loop reads CASSQRGGVTEAFF. The DNA of the CDR3 is TGTGCCAGCAGCCAAAGGGGAGGGGTGACTGAAGCTTTCTTT.

This clone was seen only a few times. This chain joins TRBV9 and TRBJ1-6; unclear D gene. The CDR3 length is 16 residues. The germline gives CDR1 SGDLS, CDR2 YYNGEE. V gave up 0 bases and J gave up 7 bases, with 14 bases separating them. CDR3 residues: CASSVDASLGNSPLHF. The DNA for the CDR3 is TGTGCCAGCAGCGTAGACGCATCCCTAGGCAATTCACCCCTCCACTTT.

The chain is built from TRBV9 and TRBJ2-1; D gene uncertain. Germline V gene data show CDR1 as SGDLS and CDR2 as YYNGEE. This CDR3 is built from 11 residues. Trimming cost V 4 bases and J 4 bases, with 3 bases left between them. The CDR3 is CASSLYNEQFF. Here the CDR3 DNA reads TGTGCCAGCAGCCTTTACAATGAGCAGTTCTTC.

The J gene is TRBJ2-1, the V gene TRBV18, with D tentatively TRBD2 (7 bases). The CDR3 has 16 residues. Per the germline V gene, CDR1 is KGHSH and CDR2 is LQKENI. V was shortened by 4 bases and J by 2 bases, with 15 bases between the two germline ends. The CDR3 DNA is TGTGCCAGCTCACAACAGGGTCGGGGGGCCTACAATGAGCAGTTCTTC. Protein product: CASSQQGRGAYNEQFF.

The chain employs TRBV6-5 and TRBJ1-5, with D perhaps TRBD1 (5 bases). V was shortened by 2 bases and J by 4 bases, with 6 bases between the two germline ends. CDR1 is MNHEY, CDR2 SVGAGI, per germline. There are 13 residues in the CDR3. The CDR3 region has the DNA TGTGCCAGCAGTTACGACAGAAATCAGCCCCAGCATTTT. Protein: CASSYDRNQPQHF.

This chain connects TRBV2 to TRBJ1-6; D perhaps matches TRBD1 (6 bases). This CDR3 has 14 residues. The V end lost 7 bases, the J end lost 9 bases, and 16 bases lay between the germline ends. Per the germline V gene, CDR1 is SNHLY and CDR2 is FYNNEI. The CDR3 reads CASNTGWSSSPLHF. CDR3 DNA: TGTGCCAGCAACACAGGGTGGTCGTCTTCACCCCTCCACTTT.

Written as DNA, the CDR3 is TGTGCCAGCAGCGTATCCGGGACAGACGCCTACGAGCAGTACTTC. Its protein product is CASSVSGTDAYEQYF. This chain uses TRBV9 with TRBJ2-7; TRBD1 aligns across 7 bases. Germline-derived CDR1 and CDR2 are SGDLS and YYNGEE. The trim removed 1 base at V and 2 bases at J, leaving 6 bases unmatched. This CDR3 has 15 amino acids. The variable domain in full, completed from reference TRBV9 and TRBJ2-7, reads DSGVTQTPKHLITATGQRVTLRCSPRSGDLSVYWYQQSLDQGLQFLIQYYNGEERAKGNILERFSAQQFPDLHSELNLSSLELGDSALYFCASSVSGTDAYEQYFGPGTRLTVT.

J is TRBJ2-2 and V is TRBV2; 7 nucleotides align to TRBD2. The germline V gene encodes CDR1 SNHLY and CDR2 FYNNEI. V was clipped by 7 bases and J by 5 bases; unmatched bases: 10. The CDR3 runs 15 residues. DNA of the CDR3: TGTGCCAGCACTAGCGGCCCCGTCCAGACCGGGGAGCTGTTTTTT. Protein product: CASTSGPVQTGELFF.

This chain uses TRBV11-2 with TRBJ1-1; D is perhaps TRBD1 (5 bases). V gave up 0 bases and J gave up 3 bases, with 14 bases separating them. CDR3 size: 16 residues. Germline loops: CDR1 SGHAT, CDR2 FQNNGV. CDR3: CASSLDVPRGYTEAFF. DNA for the CDR3: TGTGCCAGCAGCTTAGATGTCCCCCGGGGGTACACTGAAGCTTTCTTT.

The chain links TRBV6-4 to TRBJ1-1, with D perhaps matching TRBD1 (6 bases). The V end was cut by 5 bases, the J end by 0 bases, with 13 bases between. The germline V gene encodes CDR1 MRHNA and CDR2 SNTAGT. The CDR3 sequence is 15 residues long. CDR3 sequence (DNA): TGTGCCAGCAGTAGGACAGCAACGCTGAACACTGAAGCTTTCTTT. It translates to CASSRTATLNTEAFF.

The chain has TRBV14 and TRBJ2-5, with 11 nucleotides matching TRBD2. The CDR3 is 17 residues long. Trimming took 1 base from V and 5 from J; bases not matched to a gene: 9. From germline, CDR1 is SGHDN and CDR2 FVKESK. DNA for the CDR3: TGTGCCAGCAGCCAAGTACTAGCGGGAGTTGTTGCTGAGACCCAGTACTTC. Its protein is CASSQVLAGVVAETQYF.

The V and J genes are TRBV2 and TRBJ2-7; 7 bases agree with TRBD1. Germline CDR1 reads SNHLY; CDR2 reads FYNNEI. The CDR3 spans 14 residues. Losses at the gene ends were 6 bases for V and 1 base for J; bases not matched to a gene: 6. CDR3 nucleotide sequence: TGTGCCAGCAGACCGGGACAGATGTCCTACGAGCAGTACTTC. Protein sequence: CASRPGQMSYEQYF.

CDR3 bases: TGTGCCAGCAGCCCGACAGGGATCCGTGAAGCTTTCTTT. This encodes CASSPTGIREAFF. The chain couples TRBV5-5 to TRBJ1-1; TRBD1 aligns across 7 bases. Germline lookup yields CDR1 SGHKS and CDR2 YYEKEE (reference sequence). The CDR3 spans 13 residues. V was pared by 4 bases and J by 7 bases, with 7 bases of the junction left unmatched.

This sequence joins TRBV6-8 and TRBJ2-5; 8 nucleotides agree with TRBD1. The germline gives CDR1 MNHGY, CDR2 SAAAGT. This CDR3 comprises 15 residues. With 0 bases clipped from V and 5 bases from J, the junction kept 5 bases outside the gene matches. The chain's CDR3 is CASSYSGQGAETQYF. The DNA of the CDR3 is TGTGCCAGCAGTTACTCAGGACAGGGTGCGGAGACCCAGTACTTC.

The V call is TRBV29-1, the J call TRBJ2-7; 11 nucleotides line up with TRBD2. Germline V gene data show CDR1 as SQVTM and CDR2 as ANQGSEA. Trimming took 3 bases from V and 6 from J; bases not matched to a gene: 7. This CDR3 is built from 14 residues. The CDR3 loop is CSVEISGRAFEQYF. DNA for the CDR3: TGCAGCGTTGAGATTAGCGGGAGGGCTTTCGAGCAGTACTTC.

This chain joins TRBV9 and TRBJ1-2, with 10 bases fitting TRBD1. The CDR3 runs 17 residues. The germline V gene encodes CDR1 SGDLS and CDR2 YYNGEE. Unmatched junction bases numbered 9, after V lost 0 bases and J lost 4 bases. The CDR3 DNA reads TGTGCCAGCAGCGTAGCCCCACCGGGACAGGGGCCCTATGGCTACACCTTC. Its translation is CASSVAPPGQGPYGYTF. Drawing the rest from reference TRBV9 and TRBJ1-2, the complete variable domain is DSGVTQTPKHLITATGQRVTLRCSPRSGDLSVYWYQQSLDQGLQFLIQYYNGEERAKGNILERFSAQQFPDLHSELNLSSLELGDSALYFCASSVAPPGQGPYGYTFGSGTRLTVV.

The V call is TRBV27, the J call TRBJ2-7; 11 nucleotides agree with TRBD2. V dropped 6 bases and J dropped 0; count of bases not matched to a gene: 4. There are 15 residues in the CDR3. Germline lookup yields CDR1 MNHEY and CDR2 SMNVEV (reference sequence). The CDR3 loop is CASSQTSGNSYEQYF. The DNA for the CDR3 is TGTGCCAGCAGCCAGACTAGCGGGAACTCCTACGAGCAGTACTTC.

The chain links TRBV2 to TRBJ1-4; D gene unclear. The CDR3 extends over 15 amino acids. Trimming took off 5 bases at V and 3 bases at J, with 13 bases between the two ends. CDR1 and CDR2 (germline): SNHLY, FYNNEI. CDR3 loop: CASSLRGPSNEKLFF. Here the CDR3 DNA reads TGTGCCAGCAGTCTCCGGGGTCCCTCTAATGAAAAACTGTTTTTT.